The rows below give T cell receptor beta chains drawn from one sample of a study of technical replicates of blood from four donors. Method: immunoSEQ multiplex PCR; TCRdb's copy keeps in-frame clones and lacks some. The profile shows some 54,000 clones, around 93% of them singletons. Sequenced sample: PBMCs. The source of these receptors is a human donor in good health. Some clones in this sample may be carry-over from other donors' samples. Each CDR3 is given with its conserved first and last residue.

TRBV6-5 | CASSYDRGANVLTF
TRBV19 | CASKTTGTSVSDTQYF
TRBV18 | CASSQTSGANTGELFF
TRBV5-1 | CASSLDRAYNSPLHF
TRBV7-9 | CASHLGGGNGYTF
TRBV28 | CASRGYASRQETQYF
TRBV5-1 | CASSRLVNTGELFF
TRBV2 | CASSAQGDYNSPLHF
TRBV27 | CASSLSAWDRGYEQYF
TRBV10-3 | CAISESLAGLGGEQYF
TRBV2 | CASSYDRELAGKYEQYF
TRBV5-1 | CASSPIRDTEAFF
TRBV19 | CASSKGGVAETQYF
TRBV4-3 | CASSQGAGLAGGVYSTDTQYF
TRBV5-1 | CASSLGSGVETQYF
TRBV7-2 | CASRRRGTDANYGYTF
TRBV2 | CASSEGRGGLADTQYF
TRBV4-3 | CASSQEHRGTNEKLFF
TRBV4-3 | CASSQGGSSGGEGETQYF
TRBV7-7 | CASSINRGQSEQYF
TRBV10-3 | CAISASTGGWQETQYF
TRBV11-1 | CASSTQGYEQYF
TRBV5-1 | CASSLSWNTGELFF
TRBV19 | CASHISGGYTGELFF
TRBV7-2 | CASSLGRQETQYF
TRBV7-2 | CASSLGTRLAGAISEQYF
TRBV4-1 | CASSQDTTVSYNEQFF
TRBV6-1 | CASTRLAGAPNEQFF
TRBV4-3 | CASSQGTDSYNEQFF
TRBV7-2 | CASSLERTGGVHEQYF
TRBV13 | CASSIRQTYGYTF
TRBV9 | CASRGAGTGELFF
TRBV6-1 | CASRSGGSVGEKLFF
TRBV27 | CASSQSGGQGRTGELFF
TRBV13 | CASSFRLTYEQYF
TRBV5-1 | CASSWRTGPAEQYF
TRBV9 | CASSVGGGIYNEQFF
TRBV7-2 | CASSLVVSASEYNEQFF
TRBV7-3 | CASSPRGVLTDTQYF
TRBV27 | CASRFQGVAGELFF
TRBV6-5 | CASSYSTGGSTDTQYF
TRBV18 | CASSQDGTKNYYGYTF
TRBV29-1 | CSVRAGELAGGLTYSYNEQFF
TRBV19 | CASSIRTAPEKLFF
TRBV9 | CASSGSGASQETQYF
TRBV19 | CASSILQGSEAFF
TRBV6-1 | CASSEGPLGGGGNNEQFF
TRBV19 | CASSIERLAGAQFF
TRBV19 | CASSMVSPGEQFF
TRBV7-9 | CASSRQDNSPLHF